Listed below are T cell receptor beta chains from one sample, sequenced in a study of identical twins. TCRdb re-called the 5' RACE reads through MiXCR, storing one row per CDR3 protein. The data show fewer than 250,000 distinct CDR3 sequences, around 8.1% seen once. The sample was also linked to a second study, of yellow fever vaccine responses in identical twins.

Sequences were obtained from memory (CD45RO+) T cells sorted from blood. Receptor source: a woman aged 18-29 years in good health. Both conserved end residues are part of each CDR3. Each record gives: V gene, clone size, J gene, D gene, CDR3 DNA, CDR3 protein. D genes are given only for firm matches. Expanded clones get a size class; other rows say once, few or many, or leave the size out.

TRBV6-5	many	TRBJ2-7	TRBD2	TGTGCCAGCAGTTACCCAGCGGGGACCTACTACGAGCAGTACTTC	CASSYPAGTYYEQYF
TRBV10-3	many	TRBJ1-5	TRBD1	TGTGCCATCAGTGCCGGGACAGAGCATCAGCCCCAGCATTTT	CAISAGTEHQPQHF
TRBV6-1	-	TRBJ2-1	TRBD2	TGTGCCAGCAGACTAGCGGGGTTCAATGAGCAGTTCTTC	CASRLAGFNEQFF
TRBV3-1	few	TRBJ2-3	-	TGTGCCAGCAAAGATAACAGGGGAGGTTCAGATACGCAGTATTTT	CASKDNRGGSDTQYF
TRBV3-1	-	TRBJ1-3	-	TGTGCCAGCAGCCAAGGGCGTGGAAACACCATATATTTT	CASSQGRGNTIYF
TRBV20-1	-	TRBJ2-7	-	TGCAGTGCTAGGGTTCCAGGGGGGTCCTACGAGCAGTACTTC	CSARVPGGSYEQYF
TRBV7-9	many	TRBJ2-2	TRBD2	TGTGCCACCCGCGGGGGGCGCGTCGGGGAGCTGTTTTTT	CATRGGRVGELFF
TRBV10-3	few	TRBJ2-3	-	TGTGCCATCAAAGGAAGCGCAGATACGCAGTATTTT	CAIKGSADTQYF
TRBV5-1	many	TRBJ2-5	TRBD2	TGCGCCAGCAGCTTGAGACTAGCGGGAGCGTCTCCCGAGACCCAGTACTTC	CASSLRLAGASPETQYF
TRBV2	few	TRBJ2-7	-	TGTGCCAGCACCCCTACGAGAGGCGAGCAGTACTTC	CASTPTRGEQYF
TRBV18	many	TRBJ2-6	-	TGTGCCAGCTCGAGGGGGGCTGGGGCCAACGTCCTGACTTTC	CASSRGAGANVLTF
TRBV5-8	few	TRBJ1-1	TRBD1	TGTGCCAGCAGCTTCCGGGACAGGGGGCAATTCACTGAAGCTTTCTTT	CASSFRDRGQFTEAFF
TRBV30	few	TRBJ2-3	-	TGTGCCTGGAGTGTACCAATTAGCACAGATACGCAGTATTTT	CAWSVPISTDTQYF
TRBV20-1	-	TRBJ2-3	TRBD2	TGCAGTGCCGCAGCCATAGGGACTAGCGGCCTCACAGATACGCAGTATTTT	CSAAAIGTSGLTDTQYF
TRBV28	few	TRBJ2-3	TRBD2	TGTGCCAGCAGTTTTCTTGCGGGGGGCGCCTCAGATACGCAGTATTTT	CASSFLAGGASDTQYF
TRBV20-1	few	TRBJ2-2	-	TGCAGTGCTAGAGATGGGCCCCACGGTGGGACCGGGGAGCTGTTTTTT	CSARDGPHGGTGELFF
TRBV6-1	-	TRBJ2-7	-	TGTGCCAGCAGTGAGACAGGGACTAACGAGCAGTACTTC	CASSETGTNEQYF
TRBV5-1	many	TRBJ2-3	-	TGCGCCAGCAAGCAGGGCGGAAATACGCAGTATTTT	CASKQGGNTQYF